A selection of T cell receptor beta chains follows, all from one sample in a study of post-analysis software for immune sequencing data. TCRdb ran MiXCR on the PCR reads and lists one entry per CDR3 protein. The table lists under 650,000 distinct CDR3 sequences, roughly 40% of them singletons. Sequencing was done on a sample of blood. These TCRs come from a girl between 5 and 17 years old with multiple sclerosis. The CDR3 runs from the conserved cysteine through the conserved F or W. The order of the fields is D gene, V gene, J gene, clone size, CDR3 protein, CDR3 DNA. The D gene is left open where the match is weak. Clone size is given for some rows only: seen once, a few or many times, or a class if the clone is expanded.

>.|TRBV27|TRBJ2-3|many
CASSLSPLSTDTQYF
TGTGCCAGCAGTTTATCACCCCTTAGCACAGATACGCAGTATTTT
>TRBD2|TRBV7-2|TRBJ2-3|.
CASSRLARADTQYF
TGTGCCAGCAGCCGACTAGCGAGGGCAGATACGCAGTATTTT
>.|TRBV29-1|TRBJ2-5|.
CSSRWLADNEQYF
TGCAGCTCCAGGTGGCTGGCAGACAATGAGCAGTACTTC
>.|TRBV10-3|TRBJ1-1|.
CAISEGRARAFF
TGTGCCATCAGTGAAGGGAGGGCCCGAGCTTTCTTT
>TRBD1|TRBV6-2/TRBV6-3|TRBJ1-1|once
CASIFSTQGRNTEAFF
TGTGCCAGCATTTTTTCAACACAGGGGCGGAACACTGAAGCTTTCTTT
>.|TRBV7-9|TRBJ2-5|.
CASSHLTGGMVETQYF
TGTGCCAGCAGCCACTTGACAGGTGGGATGGTGGAGACCCAGTACTTC
>TRBD1|TRBV5-1|TRBJ1-2|few
CASSLETGAANYGYTF
TGCGCCAGCAGCTTGGAGACAGGGGCAGCTAACTATGGCTACACCTTC
>TRBD1|TRBV5-1|TRBJ1-1|once
CASSLGDRGLVDTEAFF
TGCGCCAGCAGCTTGGGGGACAGGGGGCTGGTGGACACTGAAGCTTTCTTT
>.|TRBV10-1|TRBJ2-1|many
CASSEGRFAYNEQFF
TGCGCCAGCAGTGAAGGCCGGTTTGCCTACAATGAGCAGTTCTTC
>TRBD1|TRBV6-6|TRBJ2-7|.
CASSQLRQGRRKYF
TGTGCCAGCAGCCAACTACGACAGGGAAGAAGGAAGTACTTC
>.|TRBV20-1|TRBJ2-7|few
CSARLQEAQYF
TGCAGTGCTAGACTCCAAGAGGCCCAGTACTTC
>.|TRBV9|TRBJ1-5|.
CASSAGDGQWPQHF
TGTGCCAGCAGCGCCGGGGACGGCCAATGGCCCCAGCATTTT
>.|TRBV7-8|TRBJ2-1|once
CASSPQLYRQSSYNEQFF
TGTGCCAGCAGCCCACAGTTGTATAGACAGAGTTCCTACAATGAGCAGTTCTTC
>TRBD1|TRBV7-9|TRBJ1-1|.
CASSSKTGGVTEAFF
TGTGCCAGCAGCTCCAAAACAGGGGGTGTCACTGAAGCTTTCTTT
>.|TRBV5-1|TRBJ1-1|few
CASSLGSSTEAFF
TGTGCCAGCAGTTTAGGTTCGAGCACTGAAGCTTTCTTT
>TRBD2|TRBV11-2|TRBJ2-3|.
CATAGPLGQYF
TGTGCCACAGCGGGGCCACTAGGGCAGTATTTT
>TRBD1|TRBV4-2|TRBJ2-7|.
CASSQGTGSQEQYF
TGTGCCAGCAGCCAAGGGACAGGGTCCCAGGAGCAGTACTTC
>.|TRBV12-3/TRBV12-4|TRBJ1-5|.
CASSRTGGGFGQPQHF
TGTGCCAGCAGTCGAACCGGGGGGGGGTTCGGTCAGCCCCAGCATTTT
>.|TRBV2|TRBJ1-2|.
CASSGQNYGYTF
TGTGCCAGCAGTGGACAGAACTATGGCTACACCTTC
>TRBD2|TRBV24-1|TRBJ2-5|few
CATSDRSGSGGETQYF
TGTGCCACCAGTGATCGTAGCGGGTCCGGGGGGGAGACCCAGTACTTC